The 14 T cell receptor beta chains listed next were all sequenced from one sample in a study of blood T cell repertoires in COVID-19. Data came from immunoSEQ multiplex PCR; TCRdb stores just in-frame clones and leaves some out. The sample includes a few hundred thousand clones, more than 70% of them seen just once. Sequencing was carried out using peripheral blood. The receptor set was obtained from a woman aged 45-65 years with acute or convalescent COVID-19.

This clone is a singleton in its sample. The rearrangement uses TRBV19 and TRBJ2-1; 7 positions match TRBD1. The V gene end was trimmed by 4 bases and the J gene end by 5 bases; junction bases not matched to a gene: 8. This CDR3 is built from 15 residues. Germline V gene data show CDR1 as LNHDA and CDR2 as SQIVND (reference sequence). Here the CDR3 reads CASSNTGTVHNEQFF. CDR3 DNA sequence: TGTGCCAGTAGTAATACCGGGACAGTACACAATGAGCAGTTCTTC.

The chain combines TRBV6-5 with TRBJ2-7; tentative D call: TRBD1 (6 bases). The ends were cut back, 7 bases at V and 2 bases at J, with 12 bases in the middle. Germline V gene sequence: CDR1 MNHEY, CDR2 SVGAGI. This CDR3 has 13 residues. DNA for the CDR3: TGTGCCAGCATCACCCACAGGGCCTACGAGCAGTACTTC. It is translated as CASITHRAYEQYF.

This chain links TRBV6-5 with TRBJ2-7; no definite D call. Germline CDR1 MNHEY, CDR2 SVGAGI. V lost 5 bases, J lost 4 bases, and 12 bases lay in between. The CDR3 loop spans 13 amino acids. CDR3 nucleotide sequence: TGTGCCAGCAGTATCTCAGGTACTTACGAGCAGTACTTC. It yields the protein CASSISGTYEQYF.

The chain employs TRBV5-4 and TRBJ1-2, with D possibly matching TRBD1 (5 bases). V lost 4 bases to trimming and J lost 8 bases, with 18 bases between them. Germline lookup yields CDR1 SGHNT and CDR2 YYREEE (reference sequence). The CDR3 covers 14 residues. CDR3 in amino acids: CASSLTSGSGGYTF. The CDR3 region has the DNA TGTGCCAGCAGCCTCACATCAGGGTCGGGCGGCTACACCTTC. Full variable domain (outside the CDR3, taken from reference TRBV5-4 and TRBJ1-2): ETGVTQSPTHLIKTRGQQVTLRCSSQSGHNTVSWYQQALGQGPQFIFQYYREEENGRGNFPPRFSGLQFPNYSSELNVNALELDDSALYLCASSLTSGSGGYTFGSGTRLTVV.

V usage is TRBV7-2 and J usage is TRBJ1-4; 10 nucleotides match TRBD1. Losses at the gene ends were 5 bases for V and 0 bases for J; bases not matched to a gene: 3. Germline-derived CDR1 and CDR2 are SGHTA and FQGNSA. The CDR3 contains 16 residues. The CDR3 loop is CASSIGTGATNEKLFF. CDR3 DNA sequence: TGTGCCAGCAGCATCGGGACAGGGGCAACTAATGAAAAACTGTTTTTT.

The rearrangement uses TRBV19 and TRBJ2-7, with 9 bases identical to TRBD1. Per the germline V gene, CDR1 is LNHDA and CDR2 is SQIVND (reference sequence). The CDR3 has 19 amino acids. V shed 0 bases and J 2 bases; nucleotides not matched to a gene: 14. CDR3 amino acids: CASSIDQPFRTGVTYEQYF. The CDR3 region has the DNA TGTGCCAGTAGTATAGATCAACCTTTTCGGACAGGGGTCACCTACGAGCAGTACTTC.

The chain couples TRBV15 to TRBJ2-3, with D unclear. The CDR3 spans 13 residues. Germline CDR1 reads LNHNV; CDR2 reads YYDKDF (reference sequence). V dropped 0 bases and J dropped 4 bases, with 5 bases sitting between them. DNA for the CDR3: TGTGCCACCAGCAGAGATCGGTCAGATACGCAGTATTTT. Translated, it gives CATSRDRSDTQYF.

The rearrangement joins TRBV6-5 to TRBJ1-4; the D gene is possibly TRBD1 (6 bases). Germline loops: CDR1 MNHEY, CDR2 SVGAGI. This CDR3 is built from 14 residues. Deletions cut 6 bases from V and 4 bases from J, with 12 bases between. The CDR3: CASSHREGNEKLFF. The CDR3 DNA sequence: TGTGCCAGCAGCCACAGGGAGGGTAATGAAAAACTGTTTTTT.

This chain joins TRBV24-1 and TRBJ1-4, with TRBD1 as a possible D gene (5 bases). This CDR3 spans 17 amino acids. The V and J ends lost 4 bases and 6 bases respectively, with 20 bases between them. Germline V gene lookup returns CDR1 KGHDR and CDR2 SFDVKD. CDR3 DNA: TGTGCCACCAGTGACCCCGGGACCTCCGCGGGATATGAAAAACTGTTTTTT. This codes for CATSDPGTSAGYEKLFF.

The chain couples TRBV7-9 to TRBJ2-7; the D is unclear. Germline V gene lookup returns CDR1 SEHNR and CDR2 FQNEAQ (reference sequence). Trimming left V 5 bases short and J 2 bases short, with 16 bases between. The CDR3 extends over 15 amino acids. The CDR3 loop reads CASSHGSQHPYEQYF. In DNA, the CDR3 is TGTGCCAGCAGCCACGGGTCACAACACCCCTACGAGCAGTACTTC. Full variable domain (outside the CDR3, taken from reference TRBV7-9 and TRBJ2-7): DTGVSQNPRHKITKRGQNVTFRCDPISEHNRLYWYRQTLGQGPEFLTYFQNEAQLEKSRLLSDRFSAERPKGSFSTLEIQRTEQGDSAMYLCASSHGSQHPYEQYFGPGTRLTVT.

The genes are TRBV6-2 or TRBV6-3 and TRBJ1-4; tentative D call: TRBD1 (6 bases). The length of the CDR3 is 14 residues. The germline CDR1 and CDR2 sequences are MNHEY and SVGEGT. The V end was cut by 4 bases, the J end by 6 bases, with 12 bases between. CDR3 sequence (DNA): TGTGCCAGCAGTTTACAGGGAATTTATGAAAAACTGTTTTTT. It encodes CASSLQGIYEKLFF.

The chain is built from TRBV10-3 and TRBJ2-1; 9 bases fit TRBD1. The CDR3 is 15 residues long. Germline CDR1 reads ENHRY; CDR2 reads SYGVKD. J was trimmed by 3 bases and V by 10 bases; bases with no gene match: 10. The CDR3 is CATTSGTGNYNEQFF. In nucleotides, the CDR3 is TGTGCCACCACCTCCGGGACAGGGAACTACAATGAGCAGTTCTTC.

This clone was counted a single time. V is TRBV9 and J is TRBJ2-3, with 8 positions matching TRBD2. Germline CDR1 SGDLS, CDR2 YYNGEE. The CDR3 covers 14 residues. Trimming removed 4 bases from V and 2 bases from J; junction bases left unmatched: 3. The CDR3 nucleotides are TGTGCCAGCAGCTCACTAGCGGCCACAGATACGCAGTATTTT. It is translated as CASSSLAATDTQYF. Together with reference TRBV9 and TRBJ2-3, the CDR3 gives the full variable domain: DSGVTQTPKHLITATGQRVTLRCSPRSGDLSVYWYQQSLDQGLQFLIQYYNGEERAKGNILERFSAQQFPDLHSELNLSSLELGDSALYFCASSSLAATDTQYFGPGTRLTVL.

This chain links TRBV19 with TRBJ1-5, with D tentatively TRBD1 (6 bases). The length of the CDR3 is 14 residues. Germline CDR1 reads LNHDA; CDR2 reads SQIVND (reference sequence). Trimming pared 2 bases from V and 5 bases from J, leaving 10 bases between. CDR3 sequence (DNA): TGTGCCAGTAGTATACGAGAGGGGGATCAGCCCCAGCATTTT. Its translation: CASSIREGDQPQHF.